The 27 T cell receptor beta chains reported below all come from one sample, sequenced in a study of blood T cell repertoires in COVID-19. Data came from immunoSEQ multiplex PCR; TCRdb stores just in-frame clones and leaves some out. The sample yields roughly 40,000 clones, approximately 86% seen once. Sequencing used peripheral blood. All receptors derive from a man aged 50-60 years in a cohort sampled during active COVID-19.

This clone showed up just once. CDR3 sequence: CASSTWGRKGYTF. CDR3 in DNA: TGTGCCAGTAGTACATGGGGCAGGAAGGGCTACACCTTC. V is TRBV19 and J is TRBJ1-2, with D possibly TRBD1 on 5 matching bases. Germline CDR1 and CDR2: LNHDA and SQIVND (reference sequence). V lost 4 bases and J 8 bases, leaving 14 bases between the germline ends. The CDR3 length is 13 residues.

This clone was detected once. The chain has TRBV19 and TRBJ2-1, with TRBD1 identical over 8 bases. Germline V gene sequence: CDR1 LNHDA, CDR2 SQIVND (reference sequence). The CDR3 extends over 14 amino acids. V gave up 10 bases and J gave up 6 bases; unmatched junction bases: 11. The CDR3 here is CATLPDREVNEQFF. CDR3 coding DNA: TGTGCCACGCTGCCGGACAGGGAAGTCAATGAGCAGTTCTTC.

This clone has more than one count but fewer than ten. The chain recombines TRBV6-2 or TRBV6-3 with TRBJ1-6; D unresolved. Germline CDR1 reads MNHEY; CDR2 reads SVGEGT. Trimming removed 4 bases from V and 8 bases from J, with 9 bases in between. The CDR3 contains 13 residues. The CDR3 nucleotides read TGTGCCAGCAGTTCCCGGGTGGATTCACCCCTCCACTTT. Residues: CASSSRVDSPLHF.

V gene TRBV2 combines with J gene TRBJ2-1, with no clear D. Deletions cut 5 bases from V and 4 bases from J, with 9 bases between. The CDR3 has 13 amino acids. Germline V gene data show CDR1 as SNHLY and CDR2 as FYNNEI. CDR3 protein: CASSQTPYNEQFF. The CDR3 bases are TGTGCCAGCAGTCAAACACCGTACAATGAGCAGTTCTTC.

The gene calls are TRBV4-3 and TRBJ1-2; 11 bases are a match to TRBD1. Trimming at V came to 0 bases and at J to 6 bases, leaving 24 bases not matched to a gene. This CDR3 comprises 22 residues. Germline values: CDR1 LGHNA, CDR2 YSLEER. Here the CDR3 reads CASSQEEAGTGGVGRGLDGYTF. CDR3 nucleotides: TGCGCCAGCAGCCAAGAAGAGGCGGGGACAGGGGGGGTAGGAAGAGGCCTCGATGGCTACACCTTC.

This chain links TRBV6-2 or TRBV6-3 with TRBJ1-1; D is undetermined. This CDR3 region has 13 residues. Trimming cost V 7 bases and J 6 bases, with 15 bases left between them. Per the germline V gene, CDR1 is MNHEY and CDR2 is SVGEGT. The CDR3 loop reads CASTPLGEPEAFF. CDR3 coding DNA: TGTGCCAGCACCCCCCTTGGGGAGCCTGAAGCTTTCTTT.

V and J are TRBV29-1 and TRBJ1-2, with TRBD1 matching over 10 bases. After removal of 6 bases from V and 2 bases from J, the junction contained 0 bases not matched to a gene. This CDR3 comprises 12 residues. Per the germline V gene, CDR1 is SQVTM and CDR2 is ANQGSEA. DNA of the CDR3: TGCAGCGTGGACAGGGGGAACTATGGCTACACCTTC. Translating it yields CSVDRGNYGYTF.

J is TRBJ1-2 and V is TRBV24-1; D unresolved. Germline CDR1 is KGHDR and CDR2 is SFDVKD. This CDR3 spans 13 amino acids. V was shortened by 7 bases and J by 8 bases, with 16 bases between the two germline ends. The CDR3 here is CATRAGPEGGYTF. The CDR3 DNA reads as TGTGCCACCAGAGCAGGCCCCGAGGGAGGCTACACCTTC.

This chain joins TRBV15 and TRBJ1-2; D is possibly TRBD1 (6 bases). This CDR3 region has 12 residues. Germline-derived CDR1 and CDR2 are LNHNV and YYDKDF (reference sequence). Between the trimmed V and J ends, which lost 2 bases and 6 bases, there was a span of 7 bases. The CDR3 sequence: CATSRNRDGYTF. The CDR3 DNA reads TGTGCCACCAGCAGAAACAGGGATGGCTACACCTTC.

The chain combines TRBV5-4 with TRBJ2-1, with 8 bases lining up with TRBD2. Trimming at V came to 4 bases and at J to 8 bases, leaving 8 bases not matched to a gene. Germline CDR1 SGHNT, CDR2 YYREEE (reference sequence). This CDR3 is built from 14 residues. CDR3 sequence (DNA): TGTGCCAGCAGCGCGGGGACTAGTCGTTATGAGCAGTTCTTC. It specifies CASSAGTSRYEQFF.

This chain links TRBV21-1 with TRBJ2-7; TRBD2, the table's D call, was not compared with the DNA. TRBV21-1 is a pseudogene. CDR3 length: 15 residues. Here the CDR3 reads CASSKVVGGRYEQYV. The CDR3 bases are TGTGCCAGCAGCAAAGTCGTCGGCGGGAGGTACGAGCAGTACGTC.

The CDR3 protein is CASSQGRGLDGRDSYNEQFF. In nucleotides, the CDR3 is TGCGCCAGCAGCCAGGGTAGGGGGTTAGACGGAAGGGACTCCTACAATGAGCAGTTCTTC. The rearrangement joins TRBV4-1 to TRBJ2-1; a weak D match, TRBD1 (6 bases). Germline assignment: CDR1 MGHRA and CDR2 YSYEKL. The CDR3 runs to 20 residues. Trimming shortened V by 3 bases and J by 0 bases, and 24 bases separated the two germline ends.

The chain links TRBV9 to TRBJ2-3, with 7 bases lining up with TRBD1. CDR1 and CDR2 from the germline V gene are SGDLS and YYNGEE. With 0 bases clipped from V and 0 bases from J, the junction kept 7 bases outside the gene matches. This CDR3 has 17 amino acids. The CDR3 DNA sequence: TGTGCCAGCAGCGTAGGTCGGGACAGACTTAGCACAGATACGCAGTATTTT. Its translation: CASSVGRDRLSTDTQYF.

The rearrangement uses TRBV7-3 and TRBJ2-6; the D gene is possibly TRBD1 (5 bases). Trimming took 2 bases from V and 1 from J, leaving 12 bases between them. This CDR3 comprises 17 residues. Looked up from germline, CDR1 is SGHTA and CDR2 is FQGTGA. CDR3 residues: CASSLGRAWSGANVLTF. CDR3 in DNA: TGTGCCAGCAGCTTAGGCAGGGCCTGGTCTGGGGCCAACGTCCTGACTTTC.

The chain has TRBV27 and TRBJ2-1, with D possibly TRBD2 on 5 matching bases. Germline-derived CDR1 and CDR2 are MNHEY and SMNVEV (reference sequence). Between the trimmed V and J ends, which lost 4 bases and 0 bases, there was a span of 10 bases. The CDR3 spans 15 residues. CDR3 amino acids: CASSSLLVSYNEQFF. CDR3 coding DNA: TGTGCCAGCAGTTCCTTACTAGTCTCCTACAATGAGCAGTTCTTC.

The CDR3 coding sequence is TGTGCCAGCAGAGCGGACTTCAACACCGGGGAGCTGTTTTTT. Amino acid sequence: CASRADFNTGELFF. V is TRBV11-3 and J is TRBJ2-2, with D perhaps TRBD2 (5 bases). CDR3 length: 14 amino acids. CDR1 and CDR2 from the germline V gene are SGHNT and YENEEA. The V end was cut by 6 bases, the J end by 2 bases, with 10 bases between.

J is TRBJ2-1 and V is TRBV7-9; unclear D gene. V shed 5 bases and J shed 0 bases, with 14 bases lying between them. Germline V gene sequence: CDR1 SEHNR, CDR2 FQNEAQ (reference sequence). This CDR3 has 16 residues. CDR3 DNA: TGTGCCAGCAGCCTCCGGCGGTTAAGCTCCTACAATGAGCAGTTCTTC. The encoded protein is CASSLRRLSSYNEQFF.

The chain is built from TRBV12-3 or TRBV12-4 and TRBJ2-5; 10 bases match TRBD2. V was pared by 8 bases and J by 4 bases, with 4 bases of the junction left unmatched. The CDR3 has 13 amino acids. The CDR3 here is CASSSGSIETQYF. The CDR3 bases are TGTGCCAGCTCTAGCGGGAGTATAGAGACCCAGTACTTC.

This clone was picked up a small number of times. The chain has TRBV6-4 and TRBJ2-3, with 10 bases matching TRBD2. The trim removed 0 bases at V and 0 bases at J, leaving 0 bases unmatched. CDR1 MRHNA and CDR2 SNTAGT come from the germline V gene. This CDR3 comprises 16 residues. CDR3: CASSDSSGGSTDTQYF. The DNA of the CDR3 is TGTGCCAGCAGTGACTCTAGCGGGGGGAGCACAGATACGCAGTATTTT.

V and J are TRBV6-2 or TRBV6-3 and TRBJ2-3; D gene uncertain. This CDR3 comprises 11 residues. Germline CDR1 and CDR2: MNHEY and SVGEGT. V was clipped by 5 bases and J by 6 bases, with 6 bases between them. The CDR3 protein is CASSRLDTQYF. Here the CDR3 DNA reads TGTGCCAGCAGTCGTTTGGATACGCAGTATTTT.

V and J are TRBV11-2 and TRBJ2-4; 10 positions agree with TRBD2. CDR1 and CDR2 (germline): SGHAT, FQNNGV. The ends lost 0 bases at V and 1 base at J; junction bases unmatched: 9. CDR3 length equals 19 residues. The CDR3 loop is CASSLDLGLAVSAKNIQYF. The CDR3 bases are TGTGCCAGCAGCTTAGATTTAGGACTAGCGGTATCGGCCAAAAACATTCAGTACTTC.

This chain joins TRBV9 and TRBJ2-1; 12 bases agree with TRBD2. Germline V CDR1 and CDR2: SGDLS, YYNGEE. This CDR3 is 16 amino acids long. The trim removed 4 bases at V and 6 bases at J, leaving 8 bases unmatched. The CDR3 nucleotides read TGTGCCAGCAGCTCACGGACTAGCGGGACTGCCAATGAGCAGTTCTTC. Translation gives CASSSRTSGTANEQFF. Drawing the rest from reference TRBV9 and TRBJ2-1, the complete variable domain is DSGVTQTPKHLITATGQRVTLRCSPRSGDLSVYWYQQSLDQGLQFLIQYYNGEERAKGNILERFSAQQFPDLHSELNLSSLELGDSALYFCASSSRTSGTANEQFFGPGTRLTVL.

CDR3 loop: CASSLDTSGSTDTQYF. The CDR3 bases are TGCGCCAGCAGCTTGGATACTAGCGGGAGCACAGATACGCAGTATTTT. This chain connects TRBV5-1 to TRBJ2-3; 9 positions agree with TRBD2. CDR1 is SGHRS, CDR2 YFSETQ, per germline. CDR3 size: 16 residues. V gave up 0 bases and J gave up 0 bases; unmatched junction bases: 2.

The CDR3 here is CAWSVRWGGVNTEAFF. CDR3 bases: TGTGCCTGGAGTGTACGGTGGGGGGGGGTGAACACTGAAGCTTTCTTT. The rearrangement uses TRBV30 and TRBJ1-1, with a tentative D call TRBD1 (5 bases). CDR1 is GTSNPN, CDR2 SVGIG, per germline (reference sequence). V was pared by 0 bases and J by 0 bases, with 14 bases between. The CDR3 loop spans 16 amino acids. Based on the CDR3 plus reference TRBV30 and TRBJ1-1, the full variable domain is SQTIHQWPATLVQPVGSPLSLECTVEGTSNPNLYWYRQAAGRGLQLLFYSVGIGQISSEVPQNLSASRPQDRQFILSSKKLLLSDSGFYLCAWSVRWGGVNTEAFFGQGTRLTVV.

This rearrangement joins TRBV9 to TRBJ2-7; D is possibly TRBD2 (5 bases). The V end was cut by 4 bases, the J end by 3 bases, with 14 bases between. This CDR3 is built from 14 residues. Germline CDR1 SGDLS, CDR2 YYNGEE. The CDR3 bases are TGTGCCAGCAGCCCCTCGGGGTCACACTACGAGCAGTACTTC. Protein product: CASSPSGSHYEQYF.

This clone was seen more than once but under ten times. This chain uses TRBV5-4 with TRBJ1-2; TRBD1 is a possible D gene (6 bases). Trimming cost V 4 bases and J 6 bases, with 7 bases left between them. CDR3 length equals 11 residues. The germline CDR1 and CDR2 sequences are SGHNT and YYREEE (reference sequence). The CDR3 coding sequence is TGTGCCAGCAGCCCAGGGGATGGCTACACCTTC. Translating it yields CASSPGDGYTF.

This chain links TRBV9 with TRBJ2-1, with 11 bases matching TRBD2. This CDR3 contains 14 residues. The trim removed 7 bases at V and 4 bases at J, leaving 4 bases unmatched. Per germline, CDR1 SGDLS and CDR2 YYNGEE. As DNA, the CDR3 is TGTGCCAGCCTCGGGACTAGCGGTTACAATGAGCAGTTCTTC. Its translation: CASLGTSGYNEQFF.